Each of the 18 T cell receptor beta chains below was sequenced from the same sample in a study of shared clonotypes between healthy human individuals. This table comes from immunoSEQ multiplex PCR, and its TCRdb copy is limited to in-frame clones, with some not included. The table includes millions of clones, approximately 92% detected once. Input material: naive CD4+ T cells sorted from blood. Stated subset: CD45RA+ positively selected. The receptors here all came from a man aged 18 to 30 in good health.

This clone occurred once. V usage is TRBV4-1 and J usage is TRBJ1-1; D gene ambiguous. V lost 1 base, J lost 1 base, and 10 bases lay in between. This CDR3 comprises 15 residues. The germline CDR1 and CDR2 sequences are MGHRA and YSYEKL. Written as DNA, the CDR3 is TGCGCCAGCAGCCAAGGTACCGCGGGGAACACTGAAGCTTTCTTT. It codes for CASSQGTAGNTEAFF.

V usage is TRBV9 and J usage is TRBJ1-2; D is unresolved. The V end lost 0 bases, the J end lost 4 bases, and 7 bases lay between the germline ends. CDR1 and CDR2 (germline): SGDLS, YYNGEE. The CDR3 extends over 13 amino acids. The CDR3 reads CASSVEPTYGYTF. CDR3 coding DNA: TGTGCCAGCAGCGTAGAACCGACCTATGGCTACACCTTC.

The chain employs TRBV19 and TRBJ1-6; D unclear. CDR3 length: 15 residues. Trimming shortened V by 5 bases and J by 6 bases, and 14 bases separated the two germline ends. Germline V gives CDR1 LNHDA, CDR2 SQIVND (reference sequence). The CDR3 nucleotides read TGTGCCAGTAGTCAAGGGTCAGAAATTAATTCACCCCTCCACTTT. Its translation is CASSQGSEINSPLHF.

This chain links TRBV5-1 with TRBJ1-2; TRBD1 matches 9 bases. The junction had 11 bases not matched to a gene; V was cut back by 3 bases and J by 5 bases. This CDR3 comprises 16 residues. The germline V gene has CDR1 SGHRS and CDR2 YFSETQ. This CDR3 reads CASSSQADRGEYGYTF. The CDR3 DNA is TGCGCCAGCAGCTCTCAGGCGGACAGGGGTGAATATGGCTACACCTTC.

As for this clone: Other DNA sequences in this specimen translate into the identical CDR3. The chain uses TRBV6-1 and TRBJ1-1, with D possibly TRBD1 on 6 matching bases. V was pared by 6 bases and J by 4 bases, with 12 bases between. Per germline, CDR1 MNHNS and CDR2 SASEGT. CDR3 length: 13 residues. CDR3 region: CASSGGGGTEAFF. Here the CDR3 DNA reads TGTGCCAGCAGCGGGGGAGGGGGCACTGAAGCTTTCTTT.

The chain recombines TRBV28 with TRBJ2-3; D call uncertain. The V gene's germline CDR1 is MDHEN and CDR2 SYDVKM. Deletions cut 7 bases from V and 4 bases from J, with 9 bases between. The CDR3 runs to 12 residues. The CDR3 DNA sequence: TGTGCCAGCACCCCAACTGCAGATACGCAGTATTTT. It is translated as CASTPTADTQYF.

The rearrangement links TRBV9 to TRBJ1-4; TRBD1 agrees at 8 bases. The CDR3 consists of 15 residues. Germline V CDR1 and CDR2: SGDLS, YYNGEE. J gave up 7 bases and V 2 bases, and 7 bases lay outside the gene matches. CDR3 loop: CASSVQGALGEKLFF. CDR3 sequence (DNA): TGTGCCAGCAGCGTTCAGGGGGCTTTGGGTGAAAAACTGTTTTTT.

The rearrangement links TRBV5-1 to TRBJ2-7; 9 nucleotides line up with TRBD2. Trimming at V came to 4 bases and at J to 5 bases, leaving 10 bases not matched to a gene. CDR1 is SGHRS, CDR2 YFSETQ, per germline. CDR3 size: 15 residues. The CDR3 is CASSPRREGFDEQYF. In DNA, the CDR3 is TGCGCCAGCAGCCCAAGGCGGGAGGGTTTCGACGAGCAGTACTTC.

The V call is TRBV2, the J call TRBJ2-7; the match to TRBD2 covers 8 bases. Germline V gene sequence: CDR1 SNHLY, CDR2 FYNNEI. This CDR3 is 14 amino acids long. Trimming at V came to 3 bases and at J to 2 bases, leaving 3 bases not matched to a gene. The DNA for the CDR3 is TGTGCCAGCAGTGATAGTAGCGGGGCCTACGAGCAGTACTTC. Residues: CASSDSSGAYEQYF.

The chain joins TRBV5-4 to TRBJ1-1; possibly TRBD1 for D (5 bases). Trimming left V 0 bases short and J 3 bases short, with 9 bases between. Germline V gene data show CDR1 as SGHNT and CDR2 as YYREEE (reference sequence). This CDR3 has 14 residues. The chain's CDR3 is CASSLGIRDTEAFF. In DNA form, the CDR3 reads TGTGCCAGCAGCTTGGGGATCAGGGACACTGAAGCTTTCTTT.

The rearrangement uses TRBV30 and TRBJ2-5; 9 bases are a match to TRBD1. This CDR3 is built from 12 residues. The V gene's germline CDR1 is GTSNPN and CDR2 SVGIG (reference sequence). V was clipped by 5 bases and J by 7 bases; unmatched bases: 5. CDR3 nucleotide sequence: TGTGCCTGGTTCGACAGGGGGGGGACCCAGTACTTC. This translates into CAWFDRGGTQYF.

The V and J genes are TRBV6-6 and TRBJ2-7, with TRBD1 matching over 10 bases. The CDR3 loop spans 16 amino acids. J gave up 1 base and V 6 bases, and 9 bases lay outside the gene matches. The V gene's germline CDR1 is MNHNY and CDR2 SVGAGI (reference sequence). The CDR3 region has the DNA TGTGCCAGCAGGGACTCCGGGACAGGGGCGTCCTACGAGCAGTACTTC. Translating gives CASRDSGTGASYEQYF.

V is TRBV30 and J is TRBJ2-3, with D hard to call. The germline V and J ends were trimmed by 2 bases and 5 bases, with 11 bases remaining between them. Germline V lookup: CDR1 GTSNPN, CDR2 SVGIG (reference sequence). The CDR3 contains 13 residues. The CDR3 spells CAWSTRLGDTQYF. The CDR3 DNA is TGTGCCTGGAGTACCCGACTTGGAGATACGCAGTATTTT.

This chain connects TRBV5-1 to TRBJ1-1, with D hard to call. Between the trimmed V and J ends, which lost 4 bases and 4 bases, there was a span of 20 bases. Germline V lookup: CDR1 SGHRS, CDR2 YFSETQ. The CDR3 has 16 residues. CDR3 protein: CASSPTFRGMGTEAFF. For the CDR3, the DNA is TGCGCCAGCAGCCCGACGTTCCGGGGAATGGGCACTGAAGCTTTCTTT. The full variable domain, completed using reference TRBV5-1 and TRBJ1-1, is KAGVTQTPRYLIKTRGQQVTLSCSPISGHRSVSWYQQTPGQGLQFLFEYFSETQRNKGNFPGRFSGRQFSNSRSEMNVSTLELGDSALYLCASSPTFRGMGTEAFFGQGTRLTVV.

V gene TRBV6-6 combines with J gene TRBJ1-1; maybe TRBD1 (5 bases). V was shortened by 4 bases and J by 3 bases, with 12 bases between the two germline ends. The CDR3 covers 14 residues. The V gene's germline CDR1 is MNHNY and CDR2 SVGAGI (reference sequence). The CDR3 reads CASSSYEGDTEAFF. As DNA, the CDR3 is TGTGCCAGCAGTTCATATGAAGGGGACACTGAAGCTTTCTTT.

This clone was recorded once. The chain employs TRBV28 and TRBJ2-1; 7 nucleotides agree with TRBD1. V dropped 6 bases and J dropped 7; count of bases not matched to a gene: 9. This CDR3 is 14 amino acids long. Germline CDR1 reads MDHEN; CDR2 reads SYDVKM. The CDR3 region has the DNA TGTGCCAGCAGCCGCAGGACAGGTTCGAATGAGCAGTTCTTC. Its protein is CASSRRTGSNEQFF.

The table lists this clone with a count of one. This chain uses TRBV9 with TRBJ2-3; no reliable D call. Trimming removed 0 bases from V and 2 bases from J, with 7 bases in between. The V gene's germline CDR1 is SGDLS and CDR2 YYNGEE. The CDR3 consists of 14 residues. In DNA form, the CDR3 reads TGTGCCAGCAGCGTAGAACACAACACAGATACGCAGTATTTT. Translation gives CASSVEHNTDTQYF. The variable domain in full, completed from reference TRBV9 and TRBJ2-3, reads DSGVTQTPKHLITATGQRVTLRCSPRSGDLSVYWYQQSLDQGLQFLIQYYNGEERAKGNILERFSAQQFPDLHSELNLSSLELGDSALYFCASSVEHNTDTQYFGPGTRLTVL.

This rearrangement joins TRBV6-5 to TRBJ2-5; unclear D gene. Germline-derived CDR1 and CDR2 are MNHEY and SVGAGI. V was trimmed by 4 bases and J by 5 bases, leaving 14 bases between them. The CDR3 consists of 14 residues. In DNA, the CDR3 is TGTGCCAGCAGTTCTCCGAGAACCCAGGAGACCCAGTACTTC. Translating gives CASSSPRTQETQYF.